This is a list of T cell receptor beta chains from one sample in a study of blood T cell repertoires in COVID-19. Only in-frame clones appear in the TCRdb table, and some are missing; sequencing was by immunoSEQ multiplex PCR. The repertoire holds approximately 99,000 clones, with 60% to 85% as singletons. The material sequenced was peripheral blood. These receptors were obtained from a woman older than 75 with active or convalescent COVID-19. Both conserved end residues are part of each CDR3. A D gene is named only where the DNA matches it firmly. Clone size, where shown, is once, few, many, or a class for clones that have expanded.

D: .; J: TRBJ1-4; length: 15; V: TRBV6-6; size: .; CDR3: CASSPRQFSDEKLFF; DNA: TGTGCCAGCAGTCCCAGACAGTTCTCAGATGAAAAACTGTTTTTT
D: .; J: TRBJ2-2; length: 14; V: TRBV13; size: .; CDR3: CASSFYGDTGELFF; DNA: TGTGCCAGCAGCTTCTACGGAGACACCGGGGAGCTGTTTTTT
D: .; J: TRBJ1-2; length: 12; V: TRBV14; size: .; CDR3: CASSLNRAGYTF; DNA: TGTGCCAGCAGCCTAAACAGGGCCGGCTACACCTTC
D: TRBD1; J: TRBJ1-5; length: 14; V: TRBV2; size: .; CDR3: CASSELTGDQPQHF; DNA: TGTGCCAGCAGTGAATTGACAGGGGATCAGCCCCAGCATTTT
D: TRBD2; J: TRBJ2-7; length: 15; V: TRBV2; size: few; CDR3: CASSTGRGGLNEQYF; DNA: TGTGCCAGCAGCACGGGTCGGGGGGGACTCAACGAGCAGTACTTC
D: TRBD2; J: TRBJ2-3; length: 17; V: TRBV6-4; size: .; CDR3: CASSLLRLAGGSDTQYF; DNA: TGTGCCAGCAGCCTTCTCCGACTAGCGGGAGGGTCCGATACGCAGTATTTT
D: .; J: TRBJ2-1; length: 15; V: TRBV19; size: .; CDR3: CASAPVGGVGNEQFF; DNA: TGTGCCAGTGCCCCCGTGGGGGGAGTGGGCAATGAGCAGTTCTTC
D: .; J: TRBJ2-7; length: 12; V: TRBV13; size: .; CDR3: CASSLVGREQYF; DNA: TGTGCCAGCAGCTTAGTTGGGCGCGAGCAGTACTTC
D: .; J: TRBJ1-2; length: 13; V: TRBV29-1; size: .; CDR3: CSVDRQGGYGYTF; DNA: TGCAGCGTTGATAGGCAGGGAGGCTATGGCTACACCTTC
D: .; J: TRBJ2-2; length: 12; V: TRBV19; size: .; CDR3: CASMAPHGELFF; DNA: TGTGCCAGTATGGCCCCCCACGGGGAGCTGTTTTTT
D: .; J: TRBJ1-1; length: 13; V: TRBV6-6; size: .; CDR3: CASSPPVNTEAFF; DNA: TGTGCCAGCAGCCCGCCGGTGAACACTGAAGCTTTCTTT
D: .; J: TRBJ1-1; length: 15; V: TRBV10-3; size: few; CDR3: CAISEGGLMNTEAFF; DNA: TGTGCCATCAGTGAAGGAGGGCTCATGAACACTGAAGCTTTCTTT
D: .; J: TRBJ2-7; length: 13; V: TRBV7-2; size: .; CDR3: CASSLNRVGEQYF; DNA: TGTGCCAGCAGCTTAAACAGGGTTGGCGAGCAGTACTTC
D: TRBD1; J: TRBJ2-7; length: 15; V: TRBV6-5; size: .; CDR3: CASSYERGQIYEQYF; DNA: TGTGCCAGCAGTTACGAGAGGGGGCAGATCTACGAGCAGTACTTC
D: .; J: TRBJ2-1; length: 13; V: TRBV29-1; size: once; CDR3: CSADSPSGNEQFF; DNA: TGCAGCGCCGACTCCCCTTCGGGAAATGAGCAGTTCTTC
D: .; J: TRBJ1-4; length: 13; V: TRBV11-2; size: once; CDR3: CASSPRGGEKLFF; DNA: TGTGCCAGCAGCCCCCGGGGAGGCGAAAAACTGTTTTTT
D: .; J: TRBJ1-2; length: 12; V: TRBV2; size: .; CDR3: CASGTVNYGYTF; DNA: TGTGCCAGCGGGACTGTTAACTATGGCTACACCTTC
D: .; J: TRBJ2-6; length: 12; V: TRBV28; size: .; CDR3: CATSSGANVLTF; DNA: TGTGCCACCTCCTCTGGGGCCAACGTCCTGACTTTC
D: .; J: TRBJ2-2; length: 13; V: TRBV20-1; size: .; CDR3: CSASALVIGELFF; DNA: TGCAGTGCTAGTGCGCTAGTCATCGGGGAGCTGTTTTTT
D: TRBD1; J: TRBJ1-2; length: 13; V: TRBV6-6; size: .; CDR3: CASSYLTGPGYTF; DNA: TGTGCCAGCAGTTACTTGACAGGGCCCGGCTACACCTTC
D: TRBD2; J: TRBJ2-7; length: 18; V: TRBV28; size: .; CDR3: CASSPPGLAGETTYEQYF; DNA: TGTGCCAGCAGTCCTCCGGGACTAGCGGGAGAAACCACCTACGAGCAGTACTTC
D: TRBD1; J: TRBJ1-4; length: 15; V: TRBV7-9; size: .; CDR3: CASSFDRGSYEKLFF; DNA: TGTGCCAGCAGCTTCGACAGGGGGTCGTATGAAAAACTGTTTTTT
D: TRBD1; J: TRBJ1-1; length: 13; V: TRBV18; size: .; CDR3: CASSDDRGAEAFF; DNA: TGTGCCAGCTCAGATGACAGGGGTGCTGAAGCTTTCTTT
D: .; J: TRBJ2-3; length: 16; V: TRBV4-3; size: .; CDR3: CASSQDGGGRTDTQYF; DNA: TGCGCCAGCAGCCAAGATGGGGGGGGGCGCACAGATACGCAGTATTTT
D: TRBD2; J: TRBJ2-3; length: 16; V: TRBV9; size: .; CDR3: CASSGLAGGPSDTQYF; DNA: TGTGCCAGCAGCGGACTAGCGGGAGGGCCCTCAGATACGCAGTATTTT
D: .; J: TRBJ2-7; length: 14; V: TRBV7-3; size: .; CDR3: CASSLFSGSYEQYF; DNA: TGTGCCAGCAGCCTTTTTTCGGGGAGCTACGAGCAGTACTTC
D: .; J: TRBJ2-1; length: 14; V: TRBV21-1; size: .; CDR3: CASSNCGANNEQFF; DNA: TGTGCCAGCAGCAACTGCGGGGCAAACAATGAGCAGTTCTTC
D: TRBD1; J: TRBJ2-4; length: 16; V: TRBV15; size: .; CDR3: CATSTAGTELKNIQYF; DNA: TGTGCCACCAGCACCGCCGGGACAGAATTAAAAAACATTCAGTACTTC
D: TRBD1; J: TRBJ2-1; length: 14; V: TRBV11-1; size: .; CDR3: CASSRQGGYNEQFF; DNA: TGTGCCAGCAGCCGACAGGGGGGCTACAATGAGCAGTTCTTC
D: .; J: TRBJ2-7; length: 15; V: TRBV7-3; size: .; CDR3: CASSLTGGSSYEQYF; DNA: TGTGCCAGCAGCTTAACGGGAGGCAGCTCCTACGAGCAGTACTTC
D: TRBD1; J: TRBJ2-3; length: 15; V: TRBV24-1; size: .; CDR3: CATSDRQGATDTQYF; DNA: TGTGCCACCAGTGATCGACAGGGCGCCACAGATACGCAGTATTTT
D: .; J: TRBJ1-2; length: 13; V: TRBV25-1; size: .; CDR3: CASSASGREGYTF; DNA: TGTGCCAGCAGTGCCTCCGGAAGGGAGGGCTACACCTTC
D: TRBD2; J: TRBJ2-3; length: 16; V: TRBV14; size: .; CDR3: CASSRGLAGVTDTQYF; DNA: TGTGCCAGCAGCCGCGGACTAGCGGGAGTAACCGATACGCAGTATTTT
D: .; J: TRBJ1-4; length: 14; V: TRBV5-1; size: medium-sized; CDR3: CASSLGVNDGKLFF; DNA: TGCGCCAGCAGCTTGGGAGTGAATGACGGGAAACTGTTTTTT
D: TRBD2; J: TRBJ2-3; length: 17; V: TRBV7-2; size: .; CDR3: CASSRGSIAGGPDTQYF; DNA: TGTGCCAGCAGCCGCGGGTCGATTGCGGGAGGGCCGGATACGCAGTATTTT